The 32 T cell receptor beta chains presented below share a single source sample, sequenced in a study of shared clonotypes between healthy human individuals (dated by TCRdb to about 2020). The library was produced with the immunoSEQ multiplex PCR assay. The table comes from immuneACCESS by way of TCRdb, which keeps in-frame sequences with V and J called. Part of the clones is missing from these tables; in studies checked, under half for an unresolved V gene and the rest for unknown reasons. Counted in this sample were around 350,000 clones; more than 60% of them appeared once. The ten largest clones represent 10% of the sample. What was sequenced was memory CD4+ T cells sorted from blood. In light of the paper, this sample's cell subset or site label describes: CD45RA-negative fraction. The receptors originated from a man in his thirties or forties in good health.

The chain joins TRBV11-2 to TRBJ2-1; D gene unclear. Germline lookup yields CDR1 SGHAT and CDR2 FQNNGV. With 1 base removed from V and 4 bases from J, the gap between germline ends came to 8 bases. The CDR3 has 14 residues. The CDR3 nucleotides read TGTGCCAGCAGCTTAGCACTCCTATACAATGAGCAGTTCTTC. The encoded protein is CASSLALLYNEQFF. Supplemented by reference TRBV11-2 and TRBJ2-1, the full variable domain reads EAGVAQSPRYKIIEKRQSVAFWCNPISGHATLYWYQQILGQGPKLLIQFQNNGVVDDSQLPKDRFSAERLKGVDSTLKIQPAKLEDSAVYLCASSLALLYNEQFFGPGTRLTVL.

This sequence joins TRBV9 and TRBJ2-1, with TRBD1 identical over 7 bases. Germline-derived CDR1 and CDR2 are SGDLS and YYNGEE. This CDR3 spans 14 amino acids. Losses at the gene ends were 1 base for V and 5 bases for J; bases not matched to a gene: 3. The CDR3 DNA follows: TGTGCCAGCAGCGTAACGGGACAGAACAATGAGCAGTTCTTC. It specifies CASSVTGQNNEQFF. Full variable domain (outside the CDR3, taken from reference TRBV9 and TRBJ2-1): DSGVTQTPKHLITATGQRVTLRCSPRSGDLSVYWYQQSLDQGLQFLIQYYNGEERAKGNILERFSAQQFPDLHSELNLSSLELGDSALYFCASSVTGQNNEQFFGPGTRLTVL.

The CDR3 region is CAWSKGLAGVDSYEQYF. As DNA, the CDR3 is TGTGCCTGGAGTAAGGGACTAGCGGGAGTGGACTCCTACGAGCAGTACTTC. The chain couples TRBV30 to TRBJ2-7; 14 positions agree with TRBD2. The germline gives CDR1 GTSNPN, CDR2 SVGIG (reference sequence). Trimming took 2 bases from V and 0 from J; bases not matched to a gene: 6. The CDR3 is 17 amino acids.

V usage is TRBV5-6 and J usage is TRBJ1-4; TRBD1 matches 8 bases. Per the germline V gene, CDR1 is SGHDT and CDR2 is YYEEEE. The V segment lost 5 bases and the J segment 7 bases; nucleotides outside the gene matches: 10. The CDR3 totals 15 residues. In DNA form, the CDR3 reads TGTGCCAGCAGTATCCGGACAGGGATAGGTGAAAAACTGTTTTTT. It specifies CASSIRTGIGEKLFF.

The CDR3: CASSLIRDNQPQHF. The CDR3, as DNA: TGTGCCAGCAGCTTAATCAGGGATAATCAGCCCCAGCATTTT. The genes are TRBV7-6 and TRBJ1-5; possible D gene TRBD1, 5 bases. Germline V gene sequence: CDR1 SGHVS, CDR2 FNYEAQ. There are 14 residues in the CDR3. Trimming took 2 bases from V and 4 from J, leaving 9 bases between them.

This clone has just a few counts. The chain has TRBV5-1 and TRBJ2-7, with D perhaps TRBD1 or TRBD2 (5 bases each). V lost 8 bases to trimming and J lost 9 bases, with 21 bases between them. This CDR3 region has 13 residues. The V gene's germline CDR1 is SGHRS and CDR2 YFSETQ. The CDR3 loop is CASGRWDASWQYF. CDR3 nucleotides: TGCGCCAGTGGGCGTTGGGACGCCAGTTGGCAGTACTTC.

The genes are TRBV14 and TRBJ2-1, with 10 bases fitting TRBD2. CDR1 is SGHDN and CDR2 is FVKESK in the germline V gene. The CDR3 totals 15 residues. Trimming at V came to 4 bases and at J to 4 bases, leaving 4 bases not matched to a gene. The CDR3 DNA is TGTGCCAGCAGCCTAGCGGGAGGTTCTTACAATGAGCAGTTCTTC. It translates to CASSLAGGSYNEQFF.

The rearrangement uses TRBV19 and TRBJ1-3, with unresolved D. Trimming removed 3 bases from V and 4 bases from J, with 4 bases in between. Per the germline V gene, CDR1 is LNHDA and CDR2 is SQIVND (reference sequence). The CDR3 is made up of 12 amino acids. CDR3 sequence (DNA): TGTGCCAGTAGTATGATGGGAAACACCATATATTTT. Its translation is CASSMMGNTIYF.

J is TRBJ1-1 and V is TRBV29-1, with a possible D match to TRBD1 (5 bases). The V gene lost 3 bases and the J gene lost 4 bases, with 12 bases spanning the gap. Germline V CDR1 and CDR2: SQVTM, ANQGSEA. The CDR3 extends over 13 amino acids. This chain's CDR3 is CSVDGGRGTEAFF. The CDR3 DNA follows: TGCAGCGTTGATGGGGGGAGGGGCACTGAAGCTTTCTTT.

This chain connects TRBV4-3 to TRBJ1-2; 10 positions match TRBD1. This CDR3 is built from 15 residues. CDR1 LGHNA and CDR2 YSLEER come from the germline V gene. V was clipped by 1 base and J by 6 bases; unmatched bases: 5. The CDR3 is CASSQADRGVHGYTF. The CDR3 DNA reads TGCGCCAGCAGCCAAGCGGACAGGGGGGTTCATGGCTACACCTTC.

The CDR3 nucleotides read TGTGCCAGCAGTTTCCAGGACTATGGCTACACCTTC. Protein: CASSFQDYGYTF. This chain links TRBV28 with TRBJ1-2; D call uncertain. This CDR3 contains 12 residues. V lost 3 bases and J lost 3, with 5 bases in between. CDR1 and CDR2 (germline): MDHEN, SYDVKM.

This clone was recorded a few times. The chain employs TRBV2 and TRBJ2-1, with TRBD2 identical over 7 bases. This CDR3 spans 14 amino acids. Looked up from germline, CDR1 is SNHLY and CDR2 is FYNNEI. Losses at the gene ends were 5 bases for V and 5 bases for J; bases not matched to a gene: 6. The CDR3 loop is CASSTTSFDNEQFF. Here the CDR3 DNA reads TGTGCCAGCAGTACGACTAGCTTCGACAATGAGCAGTTCTTC.

Notes on this clone: This same CDR3 is encoded by further DNA sequences in the sample. The chain has TRBV18 and TRBJ1-2; D is possibly TRBD1 (6 bases). Germline-derived CDR1 and CDR2 are KGHSH and LQKENI. The CDR3 runs 14 residues. Deletions cut 1 base from V and 4 bases from J, with 10 bases between. CDR3: CASSPRTEAYGYTF. The CDR3 coding sequence is TGTGCCAGCTCACCACGGACAGAAGCCTATGGCTACACCTTC.

This sequence joins TRBV5-5 and TRBJ2-7; D is ambiguous. The CDR3 totals 13 residues. The germline V gene encodes CDR1 SGHKS and CDR2 YYEKEE (reference sequence). V lost 4 bases and J lost 0, with 8 bases in between. CDR3 nucleotide sequence: TGTGCCAGCAGCCCTCAAAACTCCTACGAGCAGTACTTC. Translating gives CASSPQNSYEQYF.

The CDR3: CSVEGQQGTIYEQYF. In nucleotides, the CDR3 is TGCAGCGTTGAAGGTCAACAGGGAACAATCTACGAGCAGTACTTC. The genes are TRBV29-1 and TRBJ2-7, with D perhaps TRBD1 (6 bases). The germline gives CDR1 SQVTM, CDR2 ANQGSEA. The CDR3 contains 15 residues. The V end lost 1 base, the J end lost 3 bases, and 16 bases lay between the germline ends.

The rearrangement joins TRBV18 to TRBJ1-2; TRBD1 is a possible D gene (6 bases). Trimming took off 1 base at V and 3 bases at J, with 6 bases between the two ends. CDR1 and CDR2 from the germline V gene are KGHSH and LQKENI. The CDR3 has 13 amino acids. This CDR3 is CASSPRQDYGYTF. CDR3 nucleotides: TGTGCCAGCTCACCACGACAGGACTATGGCTACACCTTC. Looking up the rest from reference TRBV18 and TRBJ1-2 gives the full variable domain: NAGVMQNPRHLVRRRGQEARLRCSPMKGHSHVYWYRQLPEEGLKFMVYLQKENIIDESGMPKERFSAEFPKEGPSILRIQQVVRGDSAAYFCASSPRQDYGYTFGSGTRLTVV.

This chain uses TRBV2 with TRBJ2-2, with D perhaps TRBD1 (5 bases). The CDR3 is 15 amino acids. The germline gives CDR1 SNHLY, CDR2 FYNNEI. The V and J ends lost 2 bases and 4 bases respectively, with 11 bases between them. CDR3 sequence (DNA): TGTGCCAGCAGTGAATTGGGGCCAACCACCGGGGAGCTGTTTTTT. This encodes CASSELGPTTGELFF.

The J gene is TRBJ2-5, the V gene TRBV30; D remains unclear. Deletions cut 2 bases from V and 10 bases from J, with 11 bases between. Germline V lookup: CDR1 GTSNPN, CDR2 SVGIG (reference sequence). The CDR3 is 11 amino acids. This CDR3 reads CAWSLGPGQYF. The CDR3 region has the DNA TGTGCCTGGAGTCTAGGGCCCGGCCAGTACTTC.

This clone was seen a handful of times. The chain recombines TRBV4-1 with TRBJ1-2, with TRBD1 identical over 12 bases. The ends lost 1 base at V and 1 base at J; junction bases unmatched: 4. The CDR3 contains 17 residues. Germline V gives CDR1 MGHRA, CDR2 YSYEKL. DNA for the CDR3: TGCGCCAGCAGCCAAGCGGGACAGGGGGCGGTTAACTATGGCTACACCTTC. This translates into CASSQAGQGAVNYGYTF.

V is TRBV10-1 and J is TRBJ2-7; 7 nucleotides agree with TRBD1. V shed 2 bases, J shed 5 bases, and the junction held 6 bases outside the gene matches. This CDR3 is 14 amino acids long. Germline CDR1 is WNHNN and CDR2 is SYGVQD (reference sequence). CDR3 DNA sequence: TGCGCCAGCAGTGAGCCGGGGACAGCCGACGAGCAGTACTTC. It is translated as CASSEPGTADEQYF.

CDR3 DNA: TGTGCCAGCAGCGGGGACCAGGGAAGCACAGATACGCAGTATTTT. Its translation: CASSGDQGSTDTQYF. The chain carries TRBV5-4 and TRBJ2-3; either TRBD1 or TRBD2 may fit D (5 bases each). CDR1 is SGHNT and CDR2 is YYREEE in the germline V gene (reference sequence). This CDR3 spans 15 amino acids. Trimming took 4 bases from V and 0 from J, leaving 12 bases between them.

This clone has a single count. The chain employs TRBV19 and TRBJ1-3; D unclear. Germline CDR1 LNHDA, CDR2 SQIVND (reference sequence). Deletions cut 7 bases from V and 8 bases from J, with 9 bases between. The CDR3 extends over 11 amino acids. For the CDR3, the DNA is TGTGCCAGTACGAAGACCGACACCATATATTTT. Translated, it gives CASTKTDTIYF.

J is TRBJ1-4 and V is TRBV6-1, with a possible D match to TRBD1 (6 bases). Germline V gives CDR1 MNHNS, CDR2 SASEGT. The V and J ends lost 3 bases and 12 bases respectively, with 20 bases between them. This CDR3 spans 15 amino acids. The CDR3 DNA sequence: TGTGCCAGCAGTGAGGTTTCGGGACATAGAGGGGAACTGTTTTTT. Its translation: CASSEVSGHRGELFF.

This clone was found once. CDR3 sequence: CASSLLAVSSYEQYF. DNA of the CDR3: TGTGCCAGCAGTTTACTAGCGGTGAGCTCCTACGAGCAGTACTTC. This chain links TRBV27 with TRBJ2-7; 7 bases align to TRBD2. The CDR3 sequence is 15 residues long. Germline CDR1 MNHEY, CDR2 SMNVEV (reference sequence). V trimming: 2 bases; J trimming: 0 bases; junction bases outside the gene matches: 4.

The chain has TRBV4-3 and TRBJ1-2; D unresolved. CDR1 LGHNA and CDR2 YSLEER come from the germline V gene. The CDR3 has 16 amino acids. Trimming removed 0 bases at V and 0 bases at J, with 11 bases between. The CDR3: CASSQEKGYANYGYTF. CDR3 DNA sequence: TGCGCCAGCAGCCAAGAAAAAGGCTATGCTAACTATGGCTACACCTTC.

The chain has TRBV10-3 and TRBJ2-7, with TRBD1 matching 8 bases. Germline CDR1 is ENHRY and CDR2 is SYGVKD. Germline trimming cut 7 bases from V and 6 bases from J; bases unmatched to any gene: 8. CDR3 length: 13 amino acids. The CDR3 DNA is TGTGCCATCATGGGCAGGGGGCTTGGCGAGCAGTACTTC. It translates to CAIMGRGLGEQYF.

This clone was seen a handful of times. The chain uses TRBV10-1 and TRBJ1-6; D is ambiguous. The ends were cut back, 2 bases at V and 5 bases at J, with 4 bases in the middle. CDR3 length equals 13 residues. In germline, CDR1 is WNHNN, CDR2 SYGVQD (reference sequence). CDR3 region: CASSEQHNSPLHF. The CDR3 region has the DNA TGCGCCAGCAGTGAGCAGCATAATTCACCCCTCCACTTT.

Written as DNA, the CDR3 is TGCAGCGTGGATATACCGGGACCAGGGACTGAAGCTTTCTTT. This sequence encodes CSVDIPGPGTEAFF. The J gene is TRBJ1-1, the V gene TRBV29-1; a weak D match, TRBD1 (5 bases). The CDR3 contains 14 residues. The V gene lost 6 bases and the J gene lost 5 bases, with 19 bases spanning the gap. Germline CDR1 is SQVTM and CDR2 is ANQGSEA.

The CDR3 spells CASTEYPSSYEQYF. The CDR3, as DNA: TGTGCCAGCACAGAATACCCAAGCTCCTACGAGCAGTACTTC. This chain connects TRBV18 to TRBJ2-7, with no clear D. The germline V gene encodes CDR1 KGHSH and CDR2 LQKENI. The CDR3 length is 14 residues. V was trimmed by 8 bases and J by 0 bases, leaving 14 bases between them.

CDR3 loop: CASTPTAGGPPYF. The CDR3 DNA sequence: TGCGCCAGCACCCCCACAGCGGGAGGGCCTCCGTACTTC. This chain connects TRBV10-1 to TRBJ2-7, with 10 bases aligning to TRBD2. This CDR3 spans 13 amino acids. The V gene end was trimmed by 7 bases and the J gene end by 12 bases; junction bases not matched to a gene: 12. CDR1 and CDR2 from the germline V gene are WNHNN and SYGVQD (reference sequence).

The CDR3 region has the DNA TGTGCCAGCAGCCCAACTAGCGGGAGAGGCGAGCAGTACTTC. It specifies CASSPTSGRGEQYF. The chain links TRBV7-8 to TRBJ2-7, with 11 bases identical to TRBD2. The CDR3 consists of 14 residues. Germline V CDR1 and CDR2: SGHVS, FQNEAQ. Germline trimming cut 5 bases from V and 6 bases from J; bases unmatched to any gene: 6.

V usage is TRBV27 and J usage is TRBJ1-4; unclear D gene. Between the trimmed V and J ends, which lost 6 bases and 0 bases, there was a span of 14 bases. CDR3 size: 16 residues. CDR1 is MNHEY, CDR2 SMNVEV, per germline (reference sequence). For the CDR3, the DNA is TGTGCCAGCAGGAAAGACCCGGTCGCAACTAATGAAAAACTGTTTTTT. Its translation: CASRKDPVATNEKLFF.